The present entry profiles one TCR beta chain with its context. Antigen specificity is unknown. Trimming at V came to 2 bases and at J to 6 bases, leaving 8 bases not matched to a gene. The CDR3 sequence is 15 residues long. From germline, CDR1 is MGHRA and CDR2 YSYEKL. Assay: immunoSEQ multiplex PCR; the TCRdb copy retains only in-frame clones and omits some. This sample has about 240,000 clones, with 80% to 90% found just once. The entry originates in a study of cytomegalovirus exposure and HLA in healthy donors. Study results and caveats: Reportedly, diagnosis of cytomegalovirus status by the classifier showed high specificity and sensitivity.

This chain joins TRBV4-1 and TRBJ2-7; 9 bases agree with TRBD1. The source is a man aged 18 to 30 in good health and CMV-seronegative. Input material: PBMCs. As DNA, the CDR3 is TGCGCCAGCAGCCAATCCCCAGGACAGGGGACCGAGCAGTACTTC. Translating gives CASSQSPGQGTEQYF.